The source of this T cell receptor (beta chain) is a study of brain T cells in children with intractable seizures. Trimming cost V 4 bases and J 8 bases, with 10 bases left between them. CDR1 and CDR2 from the germline V gene are SGHDT and YYEEEE. The CDR3 consists of 12 residues. Stated time point: blood from clinic visit 5 months post-surgery; TSC patient then seizure free. Surgery cases with the highest brain T cell transcript signatures were chosen for sequencing. At least one anti-epileptic drug was given before surgery. The repertoire was sequenced with immunoSEQ multiplex PCR; TCRdb's copy has only in-frame clones and lacks some. The table includes 340,000 or so clones, 93% detected once.

The TCR originated in a boy in the first two years of life with tuberous sclerosis and intractable seizures. Specimen: peripheral blood, collected roughly 5 months after surgery. The chain carries TRBV5-6 and TRBJ2-1; D is ambiguous. The CDR3 spells CASSALRYEQFF. The CDR3 DNA reads as TGTGCCAGCAGCGCCTTGCGCTATGAGCAGTTCTTC. Full variable domain (remainder filled in from reference TRBV5-6 and TRBJ2-1): DAGVTQSPTHLIKTRGQQVTLRCSPKSGHDTVSWYQQALGQGPQFIFQYYEEEERQRGNFPDRFSGHQFPNYSSELNVNALLLGDSALYLCASSALRYEQFFGPGTRLTVL.